One sample yielded the 29 T cell receptor beta chains listed below, sequenced in a study of CD8 T cells in ankylosing spondylitis. TCRdb reprocessed the 5' RACE reads via MiXCR and lists one record per CDR3 protein. The sample lists some 87,000 distinct CDR3 sequences; more than 25% were seen once. The sample was blood, either unsorted or a sorted T cell fraction (not recorded which). The receptors were gathered from a male donor with ankylosing spondylitis or in good health (not recorded which).

In this sample, this clonotype turned up a few times. The chain employs TRBV3-1 and TRBJ1-4, with D possibly being TRBD1 (5 bases). The germline V gene encodes CDR1 LGHDT and CDR2 YNNKEL (reference sequence). The CDR3 spans 14 residues. The V end was cut by 1 base, the J end by 5 bases, with 8 bases between. The CDR3 reads CASSQAGLNEKLFF. CDR3 coding DNA: TGTGCCAGCAGCCAAGCAGGGTTGAATGAAAAACTGTTTTTT.

This chain connects TRBV15 to TRBJ2-5; D gene uncertain. The CDR3 contains 13 residues. Germline V gene lookup returns CDR1 LNHNV and CDR2 YYDKDF (reference sequence). V was cut by 2 bases and J by 5 bases, with 9 bases left in between. As DNA, the CDR3 is TGTGCCACCAGCAGATTGCCCGCGGAGACCCAGTACTTC. Amino acids: CATSRLPAETQYF.

This clonotype was detected a few times. The chain joins TRBV20-1 to TRBJ2-2; D is unclear. Germline V gene data show CDR1 as DFQATT and CDR2 as SNEGSKA (reference sequence). The CDR3 is made up of 14 amino acids. Deletions cut 2 bases from V and 2 bases from J, with 9 bases between. The chain's CDR3 is CSARRRLNTGELFF. CDR3 sequence (DNA): TGCAGTGCTAGACGAAGACTTAACACCGGGGAGCTGTTTTTT.

This clonotype was recorded once. The J gene is TRBJ2-5, the V gene TRBV28; the D call may be TRBD1 or TRBD2 (6 bases each). The germline gives CDR1 MDHEN, CDR2 SYDVKM. Between the trimmed V and J ends, which lost 6 bases and 0 bases, there was a span of 20 bases. CDR3 size: 17 residues. As DNA, the CDR3 is TGTGCCAGCAGCGAAAGGAGGGGGACACCGTACCAAGAGACCCAGTACTTC. Residues: CASSERRGTPYQETQYF. Full variable domain (missing parts from reference TRBV28 and TRBJ2-5): DVKVTQSSRYLVKRTGEKVFLECVQDMDHENMFWYRQDPGLGLRLIYFSYDVKMKEKGDIPEGYSVSREKKERFSLILESASTNQTSMYLCASSERRGTPYQETQYFGPGTRLLVL.

The genes are TRBV5-1 and TRBJ2-7, with D possibly being TRBD1 or TRBD2 (5 bases each). Trimming removed 3 bases from V and 3 bases from J, with 10 bases in between. CDR3 length equals 13 residues. The germline gives CDR1 SGHRS, CDR2 YFSETQ. The DNA of the CDR3 is TGCGCCAGCAGCTCCCTGGGGGACTACGAGCAGTACTTC. Translation: CASSSLGDYEQYF.

V is TRBV12-3 or TRBV12-4 and J is TRBJ1-3; the match to TRBD1 covers 7 bases. J was trimmed by 0 bases and V by 6 bases; bases with no gene match: 14. The CDR3 has 18 residues. The CDR3, as DNA: TGTGCCAGCAGCCTGAACAGGGGATCCCTTTACTCTGGAAACACCATATATTTT. This gives the protein CASSLNRGSLYSGNTIYF.

This clonotype was seen a few times. The gene calls are TRBV7-3 and TRBJ2-1; D may be TRBD1 (6 bases). CDR3 size: 18 residues. Deletions cut 5 bases from V and 4 bases from J, with 24 bases between. CDR1 and CDR2 from the germline V gene are SGHTA and FQGTGA. The CDR3 spells CASSPDRIGPLSYNEQFF. The CDR3 DNA is TGTGCCAGCAGCCCCGACAGGATTGGTCCCCTCTCATACAATGAGCAGTTCTTC.

This clonotype was counted a single time. The chain recombines TRBV7-9 with TRBJ1-2; tentative D call: TRBD1 (5 bases). This CDR3 has 12 amino acids. The V end lost 5 bases, the J end lost 7 bases, and 11 bases lay between the germline ends. CDR1 and CDR2 (germline): SEHNR, FQNEAQ (reference sequence). The DNA of the CDR3 is TGTGCCAGCAGCCCCCAACAGGCTGGCTACACCTTC. Its protein product is CASSPQQAGYTF. Using reference TRBV7-9 and TRBJ1-2 for the parts outside the CDR3, the full variable domain is DTGVSQNPRHKITKRGQNVTFRCDPISEHNRLYWYRQTLGQGPEFLTYFQNEAQLEKSRLLSDRFSAERPKGSFSTLEIQRTEQGDSAMYLCASSPQQAGYTFGSGTRLTVV.

In its sample, this clonotype was seen a few times. The rearrangement uses TRBV6-1 and TRBJ2-1; no reliable D call. The CDR3 consists of 15 residues. CDR1 is MNHNS and CDR2 is SASEGT in the germline V gene. Trimming shortened V by 6 bases and J by 2 bases, and 14 bases separated the two germline ends. The CDR3 reads CASSPRASTYNEQFF. Written as DNA, the CDR3 is TGTGCCAGCAGCCCCCGGGCCAGTACCTACAATGAGCAGTTCTTC.

There are many counts of this clonotype. V gene TRBV20-1 combines with J gene TRBJ2-7; D perhaps matches TRBD2 (5 bases). Germline V lookup: CDR1 DFQATT, CDR2 SNEGSKA (reference sequence). Trimming stripped 3 bases from V and 8 bases from J, with 17 bases between. The CDR3 is 13 residues long. CDR3 nucleotide sequence: TGCAGTGCTAGGCCATTTTTTGAGGGTAAGCAGTACGTC. Protein sequence: CSARPFFEGKQYV.

For this clonotype: The junction differs from germline at one of its ends, possibly a read error. The chain couples TRBV11-2 to TRBJ2-1, with D perhaps TRBD1 or TRBD2 (6 bases each). Germline lookup yields CDR1 SGHAT and CDR2 FQNNGV. The CDR3 sequence is 16 residues long. In DNA form, the CDR3 reads TGTGCCAGCCACAGGACGCGCGGGACAACCTACAATCAGCAGTTCTTC. Protein: CASHRTRGTTYNQQFF.

The chain is built from TRBV5-6 and TRBJ2-1, with 7 positions matching TRBD1. The CDR3 is 14 amino acids. The V and J ends lost 4 bases and 6 bases, in that order; junction bases with no gene match: 7. Per germline, CDR1 SGHDT and CDR2 YYEEEE. CDR3 amino acids: CASSTDRVPNEQFF. CDR3 coding DNA: TGTGCCAGCAGCACTGACAGGGTTCCCAATGAGCAGTTCTTC.

This clonotype was recorded a few times. This rearrangement joins TRBV12-3 or TRBV12-4 to TRBJ1-2; 10 nucleotides match TRBD1. The CDR3 contains 14 residues. With V trimmed by 5 bases and J by 7 bases, 7 bases remained unmatched. CDR3 in amino acids: CASSMGQGIGGYTF. As DNA, the CDR3 is TGTGCCAGCAGTATGGGACAGGGGATCGGTGGCTACACCTTC.

The chain carries TRBV12-3 or TRBV12-4 and TRBJ1-2; D possibly corresponds to TRBD1 (6 bases). The V end was cut by 3 bases, the J end by 7 bases, with 12 bases between. The CDR3 covers 13 residues. The DNA for the CDR3 is TGTGCCAGCAGTTTCCGACAGGCTCTTGGCTACACCTTC. This gives the protein CASSFRQALGYTF.

This sequence joins TRBV15 and TRBJ2-4; D tentatively reads TRBD1 or TRBD2 (7 bases each). V shed 0 bases and J shed 5 bases, with 11 bases lying between them. Germline CDR1 reads LNHNV; CDR2 reads YYDKDF (reference sequence). The CDR3 extends over 15 amino acids. CDR3 sequence (DNA): TGTGCCACCAGCAGAGATCCAGGGGGGGAAAACATTCAGTACTTC. Its translation: CATSRDPGGENIQYF.

This clonotype occurred a few times. The chain carries TRBV9 and TRBJ2-2, with D unclear. This CDR3 is 12 amino acids long. With 1 base removed from V and 7 bases from J, the gap between germline ends came to 5 bases. Germline V gene data show CDR1 as SGDLS and CDR2 as YYNGEE. The CDR3 protein is CASSVIGGELFF. The DNA of the CDR3 is TGTGCCAGCAGCGTAATCGGCGGGGAGCTGTTTTTT.

This clonotype came up a few times. This chain links TRBV19 with TRBJ1-6, with D tentatively TRBD1 (6 bases). The V end was cut by 4 bases, the J end by 6 bases, with 13 bases between. The length of the CDR3 is 15 residues. Germline CDR1 is LNHDA and CDR2 is SQIVND (reference sequence). The CDR3 DNA is TGTGCCAGTAGTACTACAGGGAAATCTAATTCACCCCTCCACTTT. Its protein product is CASSTTGKSNSPLHF.

The V and J genes are TRBV5-1 and TRBJ2-3; no definite D call. CDR1 SGHRS and CDR2 YFSETQ come from the germline V gene. CDR3 size: 15 residues. V lost 0 bases, J lost 1 base, and 9 bases lay in between. In nucleotides, the CDR3 is TGCGCCAGCAGCTTGGCATACGGACGCACAGATACGCAGTATTTT. Amino acid sequence: CASSLAYGRTDTQYF.

This clonotype was found a few times. V gene TRBV27 combines with J gene TRBJ1-2; D remains unclear. V lost 6 bases, J lost 6 bases, and 11 bases lay in between. CDR1 and CDR2 (germline): MNHEY, SMNVEV (reference sequence). The CDR3 extends over 12 amino acids. The CDR3 DNA reads TGTGCCAGCAGATGGCCCGGCGATGGCTACACCTTC. It encodes CASRWPGDGYTF.

In its sample, this clonotype was seen a few times. The V gene is TRBV10-3, the J gene TRBJ1-6; D gene ambiguous. Germline CDR1 ENHRY, CDR2 SYGVKD. The CDR3 is made up of 14 amino acids. Trimming took 6 bases from V and 5 from J, leaving 11 bases between them. CDR3 DNA: TGTGCCATCAGCGAGGCAGTAAATAATTCACCCCTCCACTTT. It specifies CAISEAVNNSPLHF.

This clonotype has a handful of counts. The CDR3 loop is CASSGMGTRRGNTEAFF. As DNA, the CDR3 is TGCGCCAGCAGTGGGATGGGGACCCGGAGAGGGAACACTGAAGCTTTCTTT. The chain recombines TRBV5-1 with TRBJ1-1, with a weak D call TRBD1 (5 bases). V lost 5 bases to trimming and J lost 1 base, with 21 bases between them. Germline values: CDR1 SGHRS, CDR2 YFSETQ. The CDR3 length is 17 residues.

In its sample, this clonotype was seen a few times. The chain uses TRBV5-1 and TRBJ2-1; perhaps TRBD1 as D (5 bases). The CDR3 totals 15 residues. Looked up from germline, CDR1 is SGHRS and CDR2 is YFSETQ. The V gene lost 0 bases and the J gene lost 6 bases, with 13 bases spanning the gap. In nucleotides, the CDR3 is TGCGCCAGCAGCTTGGCTCAGGGCACCTTCAATGAGCAGTTCTTC. Translation: CASSLAQGTFNEQFF. Full variable domain (outside the CDR3, taken from reference TRBV5-1 and TRBJ2-1): KAGVTQTPRYLIKTRGQQVTLSCSPISGHRSVSWYQQTPGQGLQFLFEYFSETQRNKGNFPGRFSGRQFSNSRSEMNVSTLELGDSALYLCASSLAQGTFNEQFFGPGTRLTVL.

The chain recombines TRBV24-1 with TRBJ2-3; 7 positions agree with TRBD2. The ends lost 5 bases at V and 7 bases at J; junction bases unmatched: 8. The CDR3 loop spans 14 amino acids. Germline-derived CDR1 and CDR2 are KGHDR and SFDVKD. The CDR3 spells CATSGASGTHTQYF. The CDR3 DNA reads as TGTGCCACCAGTGGTGCTAGCGGAACTCATACGCAGTATTTT.

V and J are TRBV7-3 and TRBJ2-1, with 12 nucleotides matching TRBD2. Per germline, CDR1 SGHTA and CDR2 FQGTGA. The CDR3 is 15 residues long. V lost 6 bases to trimming and J lost 7 bases; unmatched junction nucleotides: 7. The CDR3 DNA sequence: TGTGCCAGCAGTTCCACCGGGACTAGCGGGAATGAGCAGTTCTTC. It yields the protein CASSSTGTSGNEQFF.

This clonotype showed up just a few times. The CDR3 nucleotides are TGTGCCAGCAGTTCCGTAGGAGGGCTCCCCTACGAGCAGTACTTC. The encoded protein is CASSSVGGLPYEQYF. V and J are TRBV27 and TRBJ2-7; tentative D call: TRBD2 (6 bases). The CDR3 totals 15 residues. CDR1 and CDR2 (germline): MNHEY, SMNVEV (reference sequence). V was trimmed by 4 bases and J by 2 bases, leaving 15 bases between them.

In its sample, this clonotype was seen many times. This chain links TRBV5-6 with TRBJ2-1, with 9 bases fitting TRBD2. The CDR3 is 17 amino acids. Per the germline V gene, CDR1 is SGHDT and CDR2 is YYEEEE. J was trimmed by 9 bases and V by 6 bases; bases with no gene match: 19. The CDR3 protein is CASTLIPVAGGPGEQFF. The CDR3 region has the DNA TGTGCCAGCACCCTAATCCCCGTGGCGGGAGGGCCAGGTGAGCAGTTCTTC.

The chain joins TRBV15 to TRBJ2-2; a weak D match, TRBD2 (6 bases). V lost 8 bases and J 0 bases, leaving 10 bases between the germline ends. The CDR3 has 14 residues. The germline V gene encodes CDR1 LNHNV and CDR2 YYDKDF (reference sequence). CDR3 in DNA: TGTGCCACCGAGGAGGGTCCGAACACCGGGGAGCTGTTTTTT. Translating gives CATEEGPNTGELFF. Full variable domain (remainder filled in from reference TRBV15 and TRBJ2-2): DAMVIQNPRYQVTQFGKPVTLSCSQTLNHNVMYWYQQKSSQAPKLLFHYYDKDFNNEADTPDNFQSRRPNTSFCFLDIRSPGLGDTAMYLCATEEGPNTGELFFGEGSRLTVL.

V gene TRBV12-3 or TRBV12-4 combines with J gene TRBJ1-5; no clear D. Trimming pared 5 bases from V and 6 bases from J, leaving 8 bases between. This CDR3 comprises 12 residues. CDR3 in DNA: TGTGCCAGCAGTCCGTCTGGTCAGCCCCAGCATTTT. Translated, it gives CASSPSGQPQHF.

The J gene is TRBJ2-2, the V gene TRBV4-1; D is possibly TRBD1 (6 bases). Trimming stripped 7 bases from V and 3 bases from J, with 15 bases between. CDR1 is MGHRA and CDR2 is YSYEKL in the germline V gene. This CDR3 contains 15 residues. Here the CDR3 DNA reads TGCGCCAGCAACTTAGGACAGTCTGACACCGGGGAGCTGTTTTTT. Translation: CASNLGQSDTGELFF.